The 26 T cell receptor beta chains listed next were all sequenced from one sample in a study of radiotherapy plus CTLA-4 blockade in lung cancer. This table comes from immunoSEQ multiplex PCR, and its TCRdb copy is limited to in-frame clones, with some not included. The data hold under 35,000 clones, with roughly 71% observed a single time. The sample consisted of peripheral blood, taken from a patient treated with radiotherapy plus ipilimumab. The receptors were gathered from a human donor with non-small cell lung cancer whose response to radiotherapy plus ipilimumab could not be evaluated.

The CDR3 DNA sequence: TGCACCAGCAGCCAAGATCGACACCCCCTCGGGACTAGATCGCGTACCGGGGAGCTGTTTTTT. Amino acids: CTSSQDRHPLGTRSRTGELFF. The chain employs TRBV1 and TRBJ2-2; TRBD2, the table's D call, was not compared with the DNA. TRBV1 is a pseudogene segment. The CDR3 spans 21 residues.

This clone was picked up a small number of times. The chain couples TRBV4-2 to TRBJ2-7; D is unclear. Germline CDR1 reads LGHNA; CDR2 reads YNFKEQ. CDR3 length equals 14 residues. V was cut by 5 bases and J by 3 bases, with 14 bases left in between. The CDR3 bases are TGTGCCAGCAGCTCCTCTAGTCTCCGCTACGAGCAGTACTTC. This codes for CASSSSSLRYEQYF.

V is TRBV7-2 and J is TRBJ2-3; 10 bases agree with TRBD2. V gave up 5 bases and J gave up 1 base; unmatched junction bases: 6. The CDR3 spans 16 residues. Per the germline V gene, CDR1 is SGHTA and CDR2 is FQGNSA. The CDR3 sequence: CASSPIAGGGTDTQYF. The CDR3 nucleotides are TGTGCCAGCAGCCCAATAGCGGGAGGTGGCACAGATACGCAGTATTTT.

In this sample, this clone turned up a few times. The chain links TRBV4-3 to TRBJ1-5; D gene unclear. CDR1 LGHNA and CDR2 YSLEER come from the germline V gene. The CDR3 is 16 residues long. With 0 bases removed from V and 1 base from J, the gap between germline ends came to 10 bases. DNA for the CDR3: TGCGCCAGCAGCCAAGATCCAGGAGGGAGCAATCAGCCCCAGCATTTT. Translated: CASSQDPGGSNQPQHF.

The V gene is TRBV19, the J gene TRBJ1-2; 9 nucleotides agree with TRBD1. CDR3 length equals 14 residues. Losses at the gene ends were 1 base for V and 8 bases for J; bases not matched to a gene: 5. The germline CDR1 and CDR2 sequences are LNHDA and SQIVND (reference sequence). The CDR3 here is CASSIARTGEGYTF. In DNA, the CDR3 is TGTGCCAGTAGTATAGCCAGGACAGGGGAAGGCTACACCTTC.

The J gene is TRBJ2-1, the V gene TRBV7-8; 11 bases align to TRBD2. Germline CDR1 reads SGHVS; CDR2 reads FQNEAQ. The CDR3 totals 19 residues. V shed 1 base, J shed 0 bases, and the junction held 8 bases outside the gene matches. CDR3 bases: TGTGCCAGCAGCTTAGGCCGGACTAGCGGGTGGAGCTCCTACAATGAGCAGTTCTTC. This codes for CASSLGRTSGWSSYNEQFF.

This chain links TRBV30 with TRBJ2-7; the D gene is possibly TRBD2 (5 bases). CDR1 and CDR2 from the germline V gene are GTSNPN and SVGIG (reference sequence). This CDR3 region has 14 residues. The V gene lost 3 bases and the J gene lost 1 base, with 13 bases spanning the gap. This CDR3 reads CAWSPRTGSYEQYF. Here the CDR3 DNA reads TGTGCCTGGAGCCCGAGGACGGGGTCCTACGAGCAGTACTTC.

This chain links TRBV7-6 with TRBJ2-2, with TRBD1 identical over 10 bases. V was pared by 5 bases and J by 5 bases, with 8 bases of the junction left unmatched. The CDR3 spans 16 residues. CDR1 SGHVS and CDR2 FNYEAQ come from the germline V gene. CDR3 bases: TGTGCCAGCAGCCACGGACAGGGGGGACTAACCGGGGAGCTGTTTTTT. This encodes CASSHGQGGLTGELFF.

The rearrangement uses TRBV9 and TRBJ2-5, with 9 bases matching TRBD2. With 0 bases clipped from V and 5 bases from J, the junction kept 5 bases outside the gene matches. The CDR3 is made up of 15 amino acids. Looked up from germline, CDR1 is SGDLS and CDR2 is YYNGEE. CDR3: CASSVGSSGSETQYF. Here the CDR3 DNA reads TGTGCCAGCAGCGTAGGAAGTAGCGGGAGTGAGACCCAGTACTTC.

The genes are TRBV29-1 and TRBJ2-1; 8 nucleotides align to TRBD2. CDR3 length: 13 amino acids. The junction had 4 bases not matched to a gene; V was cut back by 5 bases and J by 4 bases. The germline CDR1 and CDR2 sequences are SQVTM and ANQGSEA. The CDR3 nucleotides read TGCAGCGTTACGGCTAGCGGGTACAATGAGCAGTTCTTC. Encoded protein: CSVTASGYNEQFF.

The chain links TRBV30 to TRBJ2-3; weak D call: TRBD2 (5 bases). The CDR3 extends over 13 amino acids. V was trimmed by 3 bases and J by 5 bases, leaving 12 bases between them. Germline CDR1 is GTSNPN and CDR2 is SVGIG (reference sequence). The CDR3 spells CAWSRRRLDTQYF. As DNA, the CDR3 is TGTGCCTGGAGCCGCAGGAGGCTAGATACGCAGTATTTT. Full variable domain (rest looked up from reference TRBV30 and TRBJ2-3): SQTIHQWPATLVQPVGSPLSLECTVEGTSNPNLYWYRQAAGRGLQLLFYSVGIGQISSEVPQNLSASRPQDRQFILSSKKLLLSDSGFYLCAWSRRRLDTQYFGPGTRLTVL.

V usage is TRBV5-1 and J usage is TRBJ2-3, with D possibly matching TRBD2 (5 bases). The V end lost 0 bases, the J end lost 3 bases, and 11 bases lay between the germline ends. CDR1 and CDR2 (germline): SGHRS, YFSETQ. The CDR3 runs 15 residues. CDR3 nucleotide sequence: TGCGCCAGCAGCTTGGGGGCGGGCGATACAGATACGCAGTATTTT. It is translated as CASSLGAGDTDTQYF.

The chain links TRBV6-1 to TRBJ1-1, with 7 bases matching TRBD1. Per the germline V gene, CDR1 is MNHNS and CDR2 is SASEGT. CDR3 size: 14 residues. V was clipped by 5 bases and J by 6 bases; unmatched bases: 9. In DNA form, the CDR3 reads TGTGCCAGCAGTCCTCGACAGGGTGGGGCTGAAGCTTTCTTT. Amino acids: CASSPRQGGAEAFF.

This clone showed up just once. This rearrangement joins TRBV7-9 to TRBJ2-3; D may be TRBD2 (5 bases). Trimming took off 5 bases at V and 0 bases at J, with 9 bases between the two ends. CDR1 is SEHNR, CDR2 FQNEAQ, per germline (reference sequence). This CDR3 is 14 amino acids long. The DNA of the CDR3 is TGTGCCAGCAGCCACCCGGGGAGCACAGATACGCAGTATTTT. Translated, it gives CASSHPGSTDTQYF.

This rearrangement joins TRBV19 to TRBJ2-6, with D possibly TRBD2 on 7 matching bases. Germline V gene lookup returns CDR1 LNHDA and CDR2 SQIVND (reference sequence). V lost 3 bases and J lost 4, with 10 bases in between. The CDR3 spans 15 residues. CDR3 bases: TGTGCCAGTAGTATGGCGGGGGCCGGGGCCAACGTCCTGACTTTC. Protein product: CASSMAGAGANVLTF.

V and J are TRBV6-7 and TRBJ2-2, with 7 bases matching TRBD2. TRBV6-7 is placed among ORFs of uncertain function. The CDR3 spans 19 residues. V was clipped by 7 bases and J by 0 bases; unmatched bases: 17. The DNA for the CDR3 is TGTGCCAGCACATACGCTCGACCCCTCGGGAGGACGAACACCGGGGAGCTGTTTTTT. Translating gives CASTYARPLGRTNTGELFF.

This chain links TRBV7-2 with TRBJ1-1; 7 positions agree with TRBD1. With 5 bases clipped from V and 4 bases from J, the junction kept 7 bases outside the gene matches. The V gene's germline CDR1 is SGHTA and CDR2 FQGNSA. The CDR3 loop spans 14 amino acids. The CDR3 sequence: CASSIRQGRTEAFF. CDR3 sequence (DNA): TGTGCCAGCAGCATACGACAGGGACGCACTGAAGCTTTCTTT.

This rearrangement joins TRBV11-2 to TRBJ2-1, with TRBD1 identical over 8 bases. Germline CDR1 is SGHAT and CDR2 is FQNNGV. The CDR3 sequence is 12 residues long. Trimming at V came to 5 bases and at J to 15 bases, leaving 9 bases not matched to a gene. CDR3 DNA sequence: TGTGCCAGCAGCCCGACAGGGGCTACTGGGTTCTTC. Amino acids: CASSPTGATGFF.

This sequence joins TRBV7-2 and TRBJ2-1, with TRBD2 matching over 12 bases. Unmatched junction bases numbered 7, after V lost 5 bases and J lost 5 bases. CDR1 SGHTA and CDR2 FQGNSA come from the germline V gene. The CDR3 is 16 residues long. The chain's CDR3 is CASSPPGLAGHNEQFF. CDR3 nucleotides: TGTGCCAGCAGCCCCCCGGGACTAGCGGGTCACAATGAGCAGTTCTTC. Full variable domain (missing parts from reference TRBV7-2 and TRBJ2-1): GAGVSQSPSNKVTEKGKDVELRCDPISGHTALYWYRQSLGQGLEFLIYFQGNSAPDKSGLPSDRFSAERTGGSVSTLTIQRTQQEDSAVYLCASSPPGLAGHNEQFFGPGTRLTVL.

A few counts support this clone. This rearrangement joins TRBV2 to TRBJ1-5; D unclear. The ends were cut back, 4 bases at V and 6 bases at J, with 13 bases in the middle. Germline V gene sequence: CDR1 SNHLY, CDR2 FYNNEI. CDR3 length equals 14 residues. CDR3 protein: CASSALEGSQPQHF. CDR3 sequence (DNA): TGTGCCAGCAGTGCCCTAGAGGGAAGTCAGCCCCAGCATTTT.

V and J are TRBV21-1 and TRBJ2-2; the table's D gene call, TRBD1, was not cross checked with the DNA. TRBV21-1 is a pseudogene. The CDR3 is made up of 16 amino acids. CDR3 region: CASSKGANRNTEELFF. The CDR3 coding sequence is TGTGCCAGCAGCAAGGGGGCTAACAGGAACACCGAGGAGCTGTTTTTT.

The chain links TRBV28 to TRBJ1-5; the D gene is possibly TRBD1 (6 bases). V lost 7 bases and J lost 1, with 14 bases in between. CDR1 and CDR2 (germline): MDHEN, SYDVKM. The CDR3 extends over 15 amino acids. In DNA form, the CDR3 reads TGTGCCAGCACTGAGGGGGGGAGCAGCAATCAGCCCCAGCATTTT. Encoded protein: CASTEGGSSNQPQHF. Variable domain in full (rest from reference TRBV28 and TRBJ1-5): DVKVTQSSRYLVKRTGEKVFLECVQDMDHENMFWYRQDPGLGLRLIYFSYDVKMKEKGDIPEGYSVSREKKERFSLILESASTNQTSMYLCASTEGGSSNQPQHFGDGTRLSIL.

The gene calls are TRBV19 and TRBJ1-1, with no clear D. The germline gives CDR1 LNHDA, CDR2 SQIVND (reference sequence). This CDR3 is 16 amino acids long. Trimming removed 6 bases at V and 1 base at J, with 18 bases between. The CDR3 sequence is CASSPAPSRGNTEAFF. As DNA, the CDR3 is TGTGCCAGTAGCCCCGCCCCCAGTCGCGGGAACACTGAAGCTTTCTTT.

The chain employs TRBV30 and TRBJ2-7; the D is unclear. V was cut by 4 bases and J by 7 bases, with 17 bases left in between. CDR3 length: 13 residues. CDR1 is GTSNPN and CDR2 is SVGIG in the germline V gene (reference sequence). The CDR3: CAWMRTSRWEQYF. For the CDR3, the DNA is TGTGCCTGGATGCGAACATCTAGGTGGGAGCAGTACTTC. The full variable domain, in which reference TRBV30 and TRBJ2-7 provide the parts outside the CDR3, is SQTIHQWPATLVQPVGSPLSLECTVEGTSNPNLYWYRQAAGRGLQLLFYSVGIGQISSEVPQNLSASRPQDRQFILSSKKLLLSDSGFYLCAWMRTSRWEQYFGPGTRLTVT.

CDR3 DNA: TGCGCCAGCAGCTGGACTAGCGGGAGGCTGACCCGCTCCTACAATGAGCAGTTCTTC. Translated: CASSWTSGRLTRSYNEQFF. The chain employs TRBV5-1 and TRBJ2-1; 14 bases are shared with TRBD2. With 3 bases clipped from V and 0 bases from J, the junction kept 8 bases outside the gene matches. From germline, CDR1 is SGHRS and CDR2 YFSETQ. The CDR3 is 19 residues long.

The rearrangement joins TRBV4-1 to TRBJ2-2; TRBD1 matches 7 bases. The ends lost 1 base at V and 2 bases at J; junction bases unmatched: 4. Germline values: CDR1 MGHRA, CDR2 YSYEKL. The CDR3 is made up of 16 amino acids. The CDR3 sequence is CASSQAGTVNTGELFF. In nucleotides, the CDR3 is TGCGCCAGCAGCCAAGCCGGGACAGTCAACACCGGGGAGCTGTTTTTT.